The source of this T cell receptor beta chain is a study of T cell responses to AZD1222 COVID-19 vaccine. Study as a whole: Some second doses came at about 4 weeks and others at about 12 weeks; these were pooled.

Points on this clone: The antigen remains unidentified.

Study observations and caveats: After two AZD1222 doses, spike-specific TCR breadth and depth rose versus day 0. Clonal diversity was possibly underestimated; the donors were predominantly white British and more often female. Unmutated variant regions reportedly attract nearly half of all spike-specific TCRs.

Assay used: immunoSEQ multiplex PCR; TCRdb lists only in-frame clones, some missing. The sample contains around 79,000 clones, 88% of which appear only once. The germline V gene encodes CDR1 MNHEY and CDR2 SMNVEV (reference sequence). V shed 6 bases and J shed 5 bases, with 16 bases lying between them. The CDR3 covers 14 residues. The sequencing used peripheral blood, collected on day 0 of AZD1222 vaccination. The sequence was collected from an adult in good health. The rearrangement links TRBV27 to TRBJ2-5, with D perhaps matching TRBD2 (5 bases). CDR3 region: CASRQYGPGETQYF. CDR3 nucleotide sequence: TGTGCCAGCAGACAGTACGGCCCGGGGGAGACCCAGTACTTC.